This record looks at one T cell receptor beta chain sequence and its context. What it binds is unknown. The data belong to a study of shared clonotypes between healthy human individuals. The ends lost 7 bases at V and 1 base at J; junction bases unmatched: 5. This CDR3 has 15 residues. The germline gives CDR1 SGHNT, CDR2 YYREEE (reference sequence). Study-wide points: Tissues were not sampled, only blood, and their repertoires likely differ.

The donor cohort consisted entirely of Caucasian adults residing in Nashville, Tennessee. Assay used: immunoSEQ multiplex PCR; TCRdb lists only in-frame clones, some missing. The sample includes about 2.4 million clones, 93% seen only once; the top ten take approximately 0.36%. The sequenced sample was naive CD4+ T cells from PBMCs. Subset in this sample: CD45RA+ positively selected. The TCR was taken from a man aged 18 to 29 in good health. Some clones in this sample may be carry-over from other donors' samples. The chain combines TRBV5-4 with TRBJ2-4, with TRBD1 matching 10 bases. CDR3 nucleotides: TGTGCCAGCGGGGACAGGGGAGCGGCCAAAAACATTCAGTACTTC. Translated: CASGDRGAAKNIQYF.